This TCR beta chain was captured by sequencing in a study of type 1 regulatory T cells. Study details: An in vitro protocol generated T-allo10, a Tr1-enriched, alloantigen-specific CD4 T cell product.

One entry per CDR3 protein results from TCRdb running MiXCR on the reads. In the table there are around 65,000 distinct CDR3 sequences, about 50% of which are singletons. The CDR3 extends over 14 amino acids. V lost 1 base and J 5 bases, leaving 10 bases between the germline ends. Germline loops: CDR1 SGHTA, CDR2 FQGNSA. On this clonotype itself: Antigen: not known.

Whole-study results and caveats: Type 1 regulatory T cells had a more restricted TCR repertoire than non-type 1 regulatory T cells.

Sequenced: cultured non-Tr1 T cells, either the whole culture or a sorted T cell fraction (not recorded which). This chain uses TRBV7-2 with TRBJ2-3, with D unresolved. The sequence was collected from a human donor in good health. The CDR3 nucleotides read TGTGCCAGCAGCTTAGAGTGGGTGAGAGATACGCAGTATTTT. Translated: CASSLEWVRDTQYF.